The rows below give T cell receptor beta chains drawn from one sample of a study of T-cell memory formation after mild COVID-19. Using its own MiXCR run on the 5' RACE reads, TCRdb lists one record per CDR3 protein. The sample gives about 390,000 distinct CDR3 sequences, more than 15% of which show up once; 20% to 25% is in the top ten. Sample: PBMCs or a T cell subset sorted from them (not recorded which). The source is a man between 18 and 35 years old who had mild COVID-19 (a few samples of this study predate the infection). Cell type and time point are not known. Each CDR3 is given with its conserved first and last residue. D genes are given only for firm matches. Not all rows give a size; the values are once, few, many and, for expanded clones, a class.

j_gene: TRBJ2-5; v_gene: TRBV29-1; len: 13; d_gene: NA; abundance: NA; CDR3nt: TGCAGCGTGACCCTAACGGGCTCAGAGACCCAGTACTTC; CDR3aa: CSVTLTGSETQYF
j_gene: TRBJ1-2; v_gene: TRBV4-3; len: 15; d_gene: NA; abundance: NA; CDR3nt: TGCGCCAGCAGCCAAGATGTAGCGCAGAACTATGGCTACACCTTC; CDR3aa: CASSQDVAQNYGYTF
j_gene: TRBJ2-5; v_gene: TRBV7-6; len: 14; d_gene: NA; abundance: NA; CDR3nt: TGTGCCAGCAGCCCGGGGCCCAGCGGGGAGACCCAGTACTTC; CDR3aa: CASSPGPSGETQYF
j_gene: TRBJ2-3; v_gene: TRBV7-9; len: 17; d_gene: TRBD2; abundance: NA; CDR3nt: TGTGCCAGCATCTGGGGGACTAGCGGGGATAGCACAGATACGCAGTATTTT; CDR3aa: CASIWGTSGDSTDTQYF
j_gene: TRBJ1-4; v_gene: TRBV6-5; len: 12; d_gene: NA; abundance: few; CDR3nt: TGTGCCAGCAGTTACAACAGGGAAAAACTGTTTTTT; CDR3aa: CASSYNREKLFF
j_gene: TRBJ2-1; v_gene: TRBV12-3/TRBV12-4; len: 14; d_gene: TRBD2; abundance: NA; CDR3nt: TGTGCCAGCAGGGGACTAGCGGGGGGGGATGAGCAGTTCTTC; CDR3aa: CASRGLAGGDEQFF
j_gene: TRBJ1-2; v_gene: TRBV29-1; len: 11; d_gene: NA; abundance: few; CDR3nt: TGCAGCGTTGTAGGAGGGGATCGGAGCACCTTC; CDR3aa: CSVVGGDRSTF
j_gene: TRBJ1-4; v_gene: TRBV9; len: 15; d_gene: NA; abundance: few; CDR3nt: TGTGCCAGCAGCGTAGGTTCAACAACTAATGAAAAACTGTTTTTT; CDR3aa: CASSVGSTTNEKLFF
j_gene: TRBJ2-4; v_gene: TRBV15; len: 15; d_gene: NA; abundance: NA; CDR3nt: TGTGCCACCAGCAGAGGAACAGGGAACGAAAACATTCAGTACTTC; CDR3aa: CATSRGTGNENIQYF
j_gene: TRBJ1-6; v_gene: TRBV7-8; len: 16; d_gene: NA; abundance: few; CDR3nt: TGTGCCAGCAGTTACAGGGAGAGCTCCTATAATTCACCCCTCCACTTT; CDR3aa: CASSYRESSYNSPLHF
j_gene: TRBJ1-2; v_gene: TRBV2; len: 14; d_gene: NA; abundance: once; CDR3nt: TGTGCCAGCAGATTTGAGACAGGTCCCTATGGCTACACCTTC; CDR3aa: CASRFETGPYGYTF
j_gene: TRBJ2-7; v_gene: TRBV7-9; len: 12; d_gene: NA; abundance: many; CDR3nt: TGTGCCAGCAGCTTAGGGCGCTACGAGCAGTACTTC; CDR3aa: CASSLGRYEQYF
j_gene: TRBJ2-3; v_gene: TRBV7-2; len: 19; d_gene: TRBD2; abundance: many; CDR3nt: TGTGCCAGCAGCTTAGCGCTAGTTCCAGCGGGGGGGCCATTCGGGTCGCAGTATTTT; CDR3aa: CASSLALVPAGGPFGSQYF
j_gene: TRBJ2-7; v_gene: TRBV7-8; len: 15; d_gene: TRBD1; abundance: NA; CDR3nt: TGTGCCAGCAGCACCTCCCGGGACAGCTCCTACGAGCAGTACTTC; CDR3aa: CASSTSRDSSYEQYF
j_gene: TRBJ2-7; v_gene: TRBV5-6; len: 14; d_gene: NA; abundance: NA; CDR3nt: TGTGCCAGCAGCTTGCGGGCCAGCTCCTACGAGCAGTACTTC; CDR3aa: CASSLRASSYEQYF
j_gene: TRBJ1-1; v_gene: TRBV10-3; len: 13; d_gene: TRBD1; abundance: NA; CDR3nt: TGTGCCATCAGGGACAGGGAGGTGACTGAAGCTTTCTTT; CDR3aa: CAIRDREVTEAFF
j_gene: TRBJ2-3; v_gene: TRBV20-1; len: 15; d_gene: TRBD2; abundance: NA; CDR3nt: TGCAGTGTCCCCCCCGCGGGGGGGAGCACAGATACGCAGTATTTT; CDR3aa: CSVPPAGGSTDTQYF
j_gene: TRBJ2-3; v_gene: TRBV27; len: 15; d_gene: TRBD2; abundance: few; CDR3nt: TGTGCCAGCAGAGCGGGGGTTACTAGCACAGATACGCAGTATTTT; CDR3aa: CASRAGVTSTDTQYF
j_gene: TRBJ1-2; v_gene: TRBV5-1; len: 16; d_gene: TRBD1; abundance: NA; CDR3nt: TGCGCCAGCGGCCCGGGACAGGGGGAGATCGACTATGGCTACACCTTC; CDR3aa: CASGPGQGEIDYGYTF
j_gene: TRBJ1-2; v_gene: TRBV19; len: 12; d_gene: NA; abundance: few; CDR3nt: TGTGCCAGCCTGGGGGAAGACTATGGCTACACCTTC; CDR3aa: CASLGEDYGYTF
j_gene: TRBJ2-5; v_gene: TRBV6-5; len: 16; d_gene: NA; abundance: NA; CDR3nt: TGTGCCAGCAGTTACTCGCCCTCCAGGAGGGCAGAGACCCAGTACTTC; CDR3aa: CASSYSPSRRAETQYF
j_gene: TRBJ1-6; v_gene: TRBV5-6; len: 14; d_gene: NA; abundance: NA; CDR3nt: TGTGCCAGCAGCGACCGGCGGACCTACGTTCCCCTCCACTTT; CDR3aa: CASSDRRTYVPLHF
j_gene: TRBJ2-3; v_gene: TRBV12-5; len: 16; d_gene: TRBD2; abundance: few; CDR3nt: TGTGCTAGTGGTTTGGGGACTAGCGGGGCCACAGATACGCAGTATTTT; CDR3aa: CASGLGTSGATDTQYF
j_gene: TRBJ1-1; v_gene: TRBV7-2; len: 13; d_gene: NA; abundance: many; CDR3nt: TGTGCCAGCAGCAAATACAGGGACACTGAAGCTTTCTTT; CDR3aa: CASSKYRDTEAFF
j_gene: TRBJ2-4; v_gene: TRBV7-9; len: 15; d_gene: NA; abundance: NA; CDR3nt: TGTGCCAGCAGCCCCGTCTCGGGCGGCAAAAACATTCAGTACTTC; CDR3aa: CASSPVSGGKNIQYF
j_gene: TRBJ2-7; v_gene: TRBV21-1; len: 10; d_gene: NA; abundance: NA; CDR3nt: TGTGCCAGCAGGGGTTACGAGCAGTACTTC; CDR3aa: CASRGYEQYF
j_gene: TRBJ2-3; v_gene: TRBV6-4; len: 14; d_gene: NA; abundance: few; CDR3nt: TGTGCCAGGAATGCCGGAAACAGCACAGATACGCAGTATTTT; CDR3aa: CARNAGNSTDTQYF
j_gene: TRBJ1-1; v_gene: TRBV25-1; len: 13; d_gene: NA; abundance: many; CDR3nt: TGTGCCAGCAGTGAATCGGGGGGTGCTGAAGCTTTCTTT; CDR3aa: CASSESGGAEAFF
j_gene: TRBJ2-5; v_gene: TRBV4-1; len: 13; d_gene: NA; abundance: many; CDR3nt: TGCGCCAGCAGCCAAGTACGGGGGGAGACCCAGTACTTC; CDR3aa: CASSQVRGETQYF
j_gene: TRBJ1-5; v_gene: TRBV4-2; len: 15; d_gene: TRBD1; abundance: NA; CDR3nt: TGTGCCAGCAGCCAAGAAGGACAGGGAGGCCAGCCCCAGCATTTT; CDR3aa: CASSQEGQGGQPQHF
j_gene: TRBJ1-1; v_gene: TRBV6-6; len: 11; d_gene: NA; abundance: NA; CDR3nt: TGTGCCAGCAGTTGGGCCGGGCGGGCTTTCTTT; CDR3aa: CASSWAGRAFF
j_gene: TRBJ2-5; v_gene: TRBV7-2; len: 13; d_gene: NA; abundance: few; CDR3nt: TGTGCCAGCAGCTTGTCAAATCCGGAGACCCAGTACTTC; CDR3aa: CASSLSNPETQYF